This T cell receptor beta chain originates from a study of cytomegalovirus exposure and HLA in healthy donors. Study outcomes and limitations: Later findings reportedly placed an Asian-associated ancestry cluster below the roughly 670-donor mean for N-insertions.

Primers for the PCR totalled 60 Vbeta and 13 Jbeta. Repertoires were generated with immunoSEQ multiplex PCR, while TCRdb's copy carries only in-frame clones and drops some. The data contain around 160,000 clones, around 79% of them singletons. About this clone itself: Its antigen is unidentified.

Germline V gene sequence: CDR1 LNHDA, CDR2 SQIVND (reference sequence). CDR3 length: 14 residues. V lost 10 bases and J lost 5; bases outside the gene matches: 10. The chain has TRBV19 and TRBJ2-2, with 7 nucleotides matching TRBD2. The sequence was obtained from a man aged 35 to 55 in good health and CMV-seropositive. Sequencing used PBMCs. Here the CDR3 reads CATRSGGRTGELFF. The DNA for the CDR3 is TGTGCCACCCGGTCGGGAGGCAGAACCGGGGAGCTGTTTTTT.